The clone carrying this T cell receptor beta chain was detected only once. Only in-frame clones appear in the TCRdb table, and some are missing; sequencing was by immunoSEQ multiplex PCR. The sample holds 90,000 to 120,000 clones, just over 90% seen once. This entry comes from a study of T cell changes during pregnancy in multiple sclerosis. Germline V CDR1 and CDR2: LNHNV, YYDKDF (reference sequence). The CDR3 extends over 14 amino acids. V dropped 4 bases and J dropped 2 bases, with 11 bases sitting between them. The chain couples TRBV15 to TRBJ2-5; a weak D match, TRBD2 (6 bases). The clonotype originates from a female donor with multiple sclerosis, enrolled in a pregnancy study. Sequenced here: peripheral blood, sampled after pregnancy. CDR3 nucleotides: TGTGCCACCAGCAACCGGGACTTACAAGAGACCCAGTACTTC. It is translated as CATSNRDLQETQYF.